Below, 7 T cell receptor beta chains from the same sample are listed, as sequenced in a study of T cells in Graves' hyperthyroidism and ophthalmopathy. Amplified regions were TCR beta CDR3 sequences from RNA transcripts. HTBI primers were the set used in a first-round RT-PCR of the TCR CDR3. TCRdb recomputed calls from the multiplex PCR reads with MiXCR, one row per CDR3 protein. Seen here are 200,000 to 250,000 distinct CDR3 sequences, less than 20% observed once, and the top ten hold around 30%. Sequencing used blood. These receptors came from a woman aged 18 to 35 with Graves' ophthalmopathy.

This clonotype was recorded a few times. The chain carries TRBV25-1 and TRBJ2-3, with TRBD2 matching over 7 bases. Trimming took 4 bases from V and 0 from J; bases not matched to a gene: 7. The CDR3 is 16 residues long. From germline, CDR1 is MGHDK and CDR2 SYGVNS. CDR3 sequence: CASSGQSGASTDTQYF. CDR3 sequence (DNA): TGTGCCAGCAGTGGACAAAGCGGGGCTAGCACAGATACGCAGTATTTT.

The sample holds many counts of this clonotype. This chain links TRBV5-6 with TRBJ2-7, with TRBD2 identical over 7 bases. Germline-derived CDR1 and CDR2 are SGHDT and YYEEEE. J was trimmed by 5 bases and V by 2 bases; bases with no gene match: 7. The CDR3 is 14 amino acids. The CDR3 DNA reads as TGTGCCAGCAGCTTAACTAGCGTCTTGGACGAGCAGTACTTC. It specifies CASSLTSVLDEQYF.

The gene calls are TRBV5-1 and TRBJ2-5, with 7 positions matching TRBD2. V shed 4 bases and J 1 base; nucleotides not matched to a gene: 7. The CDR3 contains 15 residues. Germline loops: CDR1 SGHRS, CDR2 YFSETQ. CDR3 sequence: CASSPALAGQETQYF. The CDR3 bases are TGCGCCAGCAGCCCCGCGTTAGCGGGCCAAGAGACCCAGTACTTC.

The sample holds many counts of this clonotype. V and J are TRBV13 and TRBJ2-1; 12 bases map to TRBD2. The germline gives CDR1 PRHDT, CDR2 FYEKMQ (reference sequence). Trimming took 1 base from V and 0 from J; bases not matched to a gene: 10. This CDR3 is 20 amino acids long. CDR3: CASSLVKGLAGLSSYNEQFF. Here the CDR3 DNA reads TGTGCCAGCAGCTTAGTGAAGGGACTAGCGGGTCTGAGCTCCTACAATGAGCAGTTCTTC. The complete variable domain, with remaining parts taken from reference TRBV13 and TRBJ2-1, reads AAGVIQSPRHLIKEKRETATLKCYPIPRHDTVYWYQQGPGQDPQFLISFYEKMQSDKGSIPDRFSAQQFSDYHSELNMSSLELGDSALYFCASSLVKGLAGLSSYNEQFFGPGTRLTVL.

This clonotype was seen repeatedly, ten times or more. The genes are TRBV7-9 and TRBJ2-2; 8 nucleotides line up with TRBD1. Per the germline V gene, CDR1 is SEHNR and CDR2 is FQNEAQ (reference sequence). Trimming cost V 5 bases and J 5 bases; bases outside gene matches: 13. This CDR3 has 17 residues. CDR3 amino acids: CASSPHRRTGRTGELFF. The CDR3 bases are TGTGCCAGCAGCCCCCACCGTCGGACAGGGAGAACCGGGGAGCTGTTTTTT.

The V and J genes are TRBV20-1 and TRBJ2-7, with TRBD1 as a possible D gene (5 bases). Looked up from germline, CDR1 is DFQATT and CDR2 is SNEGSKA (reference sequence). This CDR3 comprises 13 residues. Trimming removed 1 base from V and 3 bases from J, with 10 bases in between. The CDR3 nucleotides read TGCAGTGCTAGAGGGACAAGGGACTACGAGCAGTACTTC. This gives the protein CSARGTRDYEQYF.

This clonotype was counted ten times or more. V and J are TRBV18 and TRBJ2-1; D not certain. Per germline, CDR1 KGHSH and CDR2 LQKENI. V was trimmed by 8 bases and J by 7 bases, leaving 12 bases between them. The CDR3 extends over 12 amino acids. The CDR3 coding sequence is TGTGCCAGCAAGACTGGTCCTAATGAGCAGTTCTTC. Protein product: CASKTGPNEQFF.